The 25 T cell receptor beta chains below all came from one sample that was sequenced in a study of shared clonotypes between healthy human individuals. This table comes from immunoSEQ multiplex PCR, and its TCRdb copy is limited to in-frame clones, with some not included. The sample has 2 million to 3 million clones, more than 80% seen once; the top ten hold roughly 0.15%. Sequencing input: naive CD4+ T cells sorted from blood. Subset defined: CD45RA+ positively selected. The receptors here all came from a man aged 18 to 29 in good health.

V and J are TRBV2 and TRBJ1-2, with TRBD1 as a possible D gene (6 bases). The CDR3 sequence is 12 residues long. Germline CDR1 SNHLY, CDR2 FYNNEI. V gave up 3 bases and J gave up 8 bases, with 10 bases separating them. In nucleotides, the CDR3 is TGTGCCAGCAGTGAGACAGGTCGCGGCTACACCTTC. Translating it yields CASSETGRGYTF.

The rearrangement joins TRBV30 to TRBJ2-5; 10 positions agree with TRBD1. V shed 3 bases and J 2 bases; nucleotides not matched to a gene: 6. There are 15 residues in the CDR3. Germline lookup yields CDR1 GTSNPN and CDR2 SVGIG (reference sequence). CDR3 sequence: CAWSRDRGLQETQYF. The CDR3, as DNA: TGTGCCTGGAGCCGGGACAGGGGATTACAAGAGACCCAGTACTTC.

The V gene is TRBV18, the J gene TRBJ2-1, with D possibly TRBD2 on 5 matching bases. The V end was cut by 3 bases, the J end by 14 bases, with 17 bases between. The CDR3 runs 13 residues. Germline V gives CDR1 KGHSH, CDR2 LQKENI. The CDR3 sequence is CASSPSGGFKEFF. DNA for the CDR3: TGTGCCAGCTCACCTTCCGGAGGCTTCAAGGAGTTCTTC.

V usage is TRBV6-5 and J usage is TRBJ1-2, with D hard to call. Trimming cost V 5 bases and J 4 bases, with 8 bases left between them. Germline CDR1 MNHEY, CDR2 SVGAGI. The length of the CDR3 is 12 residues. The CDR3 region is CASSPVGYGYTF. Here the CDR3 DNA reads TGTGCCAGCAGTCCCGTTGGCTATGGCTACACCTTC.

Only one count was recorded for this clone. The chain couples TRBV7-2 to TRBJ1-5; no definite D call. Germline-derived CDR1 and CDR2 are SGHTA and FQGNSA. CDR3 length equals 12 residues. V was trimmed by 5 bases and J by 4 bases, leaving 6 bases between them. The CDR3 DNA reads TGTGCCAGCAGCCATAATAATCAGCCCCAGCATTTT. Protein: CASSHNNQPQHF.

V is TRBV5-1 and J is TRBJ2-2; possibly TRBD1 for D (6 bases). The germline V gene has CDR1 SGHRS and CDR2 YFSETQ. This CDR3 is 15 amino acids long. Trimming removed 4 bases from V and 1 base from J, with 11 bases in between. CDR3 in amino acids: CASSQSGQNTGELFF. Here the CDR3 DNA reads TGCGCCAGCAGCCAGTCGGGACAGAACACCGGGGAGCTGTTTTTT.

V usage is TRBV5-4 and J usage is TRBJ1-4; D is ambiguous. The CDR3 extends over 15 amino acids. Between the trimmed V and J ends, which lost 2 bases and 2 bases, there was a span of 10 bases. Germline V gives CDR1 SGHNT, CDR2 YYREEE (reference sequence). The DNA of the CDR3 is TGTGCCAGCAGCTTATCAGCACTTACTAATGAAAAACTGTTTTTT. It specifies CASSLSALTNEKLFF. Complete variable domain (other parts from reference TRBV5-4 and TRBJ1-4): ETGVTQSPTHLIKTRGQQVTLRCSSQSGHNTVSWYQQALGQGPQFIFQYYREEENGRGNFPPRFSGLQFPNYSSELNVNALELDDSALYLCASSLSALTNEKLFFGSGTQLSVL.

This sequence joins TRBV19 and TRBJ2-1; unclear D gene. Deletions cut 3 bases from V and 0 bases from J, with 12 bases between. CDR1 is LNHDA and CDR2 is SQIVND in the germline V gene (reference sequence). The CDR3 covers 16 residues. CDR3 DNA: TGTGCCAGTAGTATTTTGGGCGTTCGCTCCTACAATGAGCAGTTCTTC. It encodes CASSILGVRSYNEQFF.

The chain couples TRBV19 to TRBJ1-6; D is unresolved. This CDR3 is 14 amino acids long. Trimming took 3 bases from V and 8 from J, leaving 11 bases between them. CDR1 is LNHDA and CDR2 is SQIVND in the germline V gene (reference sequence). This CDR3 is CASSMGKWDSPLHF. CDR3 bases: TGTGCCAGTAGTATGGGGAAATGGGATTCACCCCTCCACTTT. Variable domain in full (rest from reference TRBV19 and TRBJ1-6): DGGITQSPKYLFRKEGQNVTLSCEQNLNHDAMYWYRQDPGQGLRLIYYSQIVNDFQKGDIAEGYSVSREKKESFPLTVTSAQKNPTAFYLCASSMGKWDSPLHFGNGTRLTVT.

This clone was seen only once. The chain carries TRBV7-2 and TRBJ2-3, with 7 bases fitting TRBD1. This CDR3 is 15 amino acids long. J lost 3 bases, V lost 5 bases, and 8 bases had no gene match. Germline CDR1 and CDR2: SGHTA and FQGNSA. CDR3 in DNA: TGTGCCAGCAGCCCCGACAGGGACCGGACAGATACGCAGTATTTT. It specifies CASSPDRDRTDTQYF.

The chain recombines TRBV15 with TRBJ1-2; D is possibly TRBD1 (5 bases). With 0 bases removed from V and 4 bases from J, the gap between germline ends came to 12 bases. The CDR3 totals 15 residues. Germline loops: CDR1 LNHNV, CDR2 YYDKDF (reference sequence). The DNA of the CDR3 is TGTGCCACCAGCAGAGATTGGGGGTTTGGCTATGGCTACACCTTC. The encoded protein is CATSRDWGFGYGYTF. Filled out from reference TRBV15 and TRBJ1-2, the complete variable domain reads DAMVIQNPRYQVTQFGKPVTLSCSQTLNHNVMYWYQQKSSQAPKLLFHYYDKDFNNEADTPDNFQSRRPNTSFCFLDIRSPGLGDTAMYLCATSRDWGFGYGYTFGSGTRLTVV.

The CDR3 sequence is CASSWTSPDTQYF. CDR3 DNA sequence: TGCGCCAGCAGCTGGACTAGCCCAGATACGCAGTATTTT. The rearrangement joins TRBV5-1 to TRBJ2-3; 8 positions agree with TRBD2. There are 13 residues in the CDR3. CDR1 and CDR2 (germline): SGHRS, YFSETQ. V shed 3 bases and J 4 bases; nucleotides not matched to a gene: 1.

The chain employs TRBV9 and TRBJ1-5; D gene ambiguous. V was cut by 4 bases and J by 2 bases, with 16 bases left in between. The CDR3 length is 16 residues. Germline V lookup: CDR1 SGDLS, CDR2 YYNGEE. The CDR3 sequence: CASSPEGGEGNQPQHF. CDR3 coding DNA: TGTGCCAGCAGCCCCGAAGGCGGGGAGGGCAATCAGCCCCAGCATTTT.

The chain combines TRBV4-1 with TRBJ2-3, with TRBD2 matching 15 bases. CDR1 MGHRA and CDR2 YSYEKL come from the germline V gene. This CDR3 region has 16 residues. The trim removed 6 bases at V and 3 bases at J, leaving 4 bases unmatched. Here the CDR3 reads CASSRGTSGGTDTQYF. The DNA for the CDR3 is TGCGCCAGCAGTCGAGGGACTAGCGGGGGGACAGATACGCAGTATTTT.

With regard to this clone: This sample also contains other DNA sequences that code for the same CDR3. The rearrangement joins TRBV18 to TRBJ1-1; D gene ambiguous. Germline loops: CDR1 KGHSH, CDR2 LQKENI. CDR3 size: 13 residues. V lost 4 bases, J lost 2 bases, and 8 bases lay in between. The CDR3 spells CASSLGPNTEAFF. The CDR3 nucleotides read TGTGCCAGCTCACTTGGACCTAACACTGAAGCTTTCTTT.

CDR3 sequence (DNA): TGTGCCAGCAGAGGACAGCTTAACTATGGCTACACCTTC. Its protein is CASRGQLNYGYTF. V usage is TRBV27 and J usage is TRBJ1-2; D may be TRBD1 (6 bases). Germline V gene data show CDR1 as MNHEY and CDR2 as SMNVEV (reference sequence). V was pared by 6 bases and J by 1 base, with 9 bases between. The CDR3 extends over 13 amino acids.

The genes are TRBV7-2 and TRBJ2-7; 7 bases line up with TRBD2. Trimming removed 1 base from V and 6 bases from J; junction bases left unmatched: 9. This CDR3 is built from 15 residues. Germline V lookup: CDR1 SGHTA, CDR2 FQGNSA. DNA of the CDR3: TGTGCCAGCAGCTTAGTTGGGCAGAGCGGGGTCGAGCAGTACTTC. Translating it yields CASSLVGQSGVEQYF.

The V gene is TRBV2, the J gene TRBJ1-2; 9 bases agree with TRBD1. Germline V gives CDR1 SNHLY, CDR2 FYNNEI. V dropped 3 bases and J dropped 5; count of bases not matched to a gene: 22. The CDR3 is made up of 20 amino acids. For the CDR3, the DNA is TGTGCCAGCAGTGAGATCGGGGGACAGGGTAAGCGAAGGGGCCATTATGGCTACACCTTC. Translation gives CASSEIGGQGKRRGHYGYTF.

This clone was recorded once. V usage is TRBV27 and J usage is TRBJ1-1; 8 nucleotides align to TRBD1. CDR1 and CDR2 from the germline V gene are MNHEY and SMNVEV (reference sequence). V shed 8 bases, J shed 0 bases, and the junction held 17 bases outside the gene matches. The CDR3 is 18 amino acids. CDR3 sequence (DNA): TGTGCCAGCCAAGGACAGGGCGCCGGGGCTGGTGTGAACACTGAAGCTTTCTTT. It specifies CASQGQGAGAGVNTEAFF.

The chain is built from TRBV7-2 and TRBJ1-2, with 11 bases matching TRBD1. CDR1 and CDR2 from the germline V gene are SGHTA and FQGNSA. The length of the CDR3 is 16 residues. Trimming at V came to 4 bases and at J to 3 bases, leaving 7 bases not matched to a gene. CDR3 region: CASSSRTGGRHYGYTF. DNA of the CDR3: TGTGCCAGCAGCTCGCGGACAGGGGGCAGACACTATGGCTACACCTTC.

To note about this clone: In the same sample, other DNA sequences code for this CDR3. CDR3 DNA: TGTGCCAGCAGTTTAGGACGTGAGAACACTGAAGCTTTCTTT. This gives the protein CASSLGRENTEAFF. J is TRBJ1-1 and V is TRBV27; no firm D call. This CDR3 spans 14 amino acids. CDR1 and CDR2 (germline): MNHEY, SMNVEV (reference sequence). Trimming stripped 2 bases from V and 1 base from J, with 8 bases between.

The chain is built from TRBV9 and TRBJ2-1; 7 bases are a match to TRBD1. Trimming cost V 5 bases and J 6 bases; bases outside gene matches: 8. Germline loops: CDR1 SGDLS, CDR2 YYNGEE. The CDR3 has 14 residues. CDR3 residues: CASSRQGSSNEQFF. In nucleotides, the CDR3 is TGTGCCAGCAGTAGACAGGGTTCTTCCAATGAGCAGTTCTTC. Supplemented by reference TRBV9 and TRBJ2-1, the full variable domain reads DSGVTQTPKHLITATGQRVTLRCSPRSGDLSVYWYQQSLDQGLQFLIQYYNGEERAKGNILERFSAQQFPDLHSELNLSSLELGDSALYFCASSRQGSSNEQFFGPGTRLTVL.

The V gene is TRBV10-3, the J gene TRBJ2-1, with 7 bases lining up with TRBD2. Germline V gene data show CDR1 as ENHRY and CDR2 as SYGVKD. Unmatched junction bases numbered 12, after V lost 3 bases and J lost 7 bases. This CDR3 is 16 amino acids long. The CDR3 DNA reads TGTGCCATCAGTGACCGCAGCGGGATCGCAGGGAATGAGCAGTTCTTC. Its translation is CAISDRSGIAGNEQFF.

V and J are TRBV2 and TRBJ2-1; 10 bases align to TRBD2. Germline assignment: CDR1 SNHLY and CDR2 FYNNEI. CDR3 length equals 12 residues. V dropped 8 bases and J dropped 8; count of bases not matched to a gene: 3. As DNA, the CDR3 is TGTGCCAGCGAGCGGGAGGGCTATGAGCAGTTCTTC. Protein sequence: CASEREGYEQFF. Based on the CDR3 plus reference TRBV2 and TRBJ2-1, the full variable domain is EPEVTQTPSHQVTQMGQEVILRCVPISNHLYFYWYRQILGQKVEFLVSFYNNEISEKSEIFDDQFSVERPDGSNFTLKIRSTKLEDSAMYFCASEREGYEQFFGPGTRLTVL.

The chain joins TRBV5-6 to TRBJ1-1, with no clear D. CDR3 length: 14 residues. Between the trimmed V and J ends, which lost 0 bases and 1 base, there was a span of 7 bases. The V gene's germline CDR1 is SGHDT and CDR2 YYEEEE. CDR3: CASSLDARNTEAFF. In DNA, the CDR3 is TGTGCCAGCAGCTTGGACGCCCGGAACACTGAAGCTTTCTTT. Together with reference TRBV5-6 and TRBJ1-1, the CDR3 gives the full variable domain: DAGVTQSPTHLIKTRGQQVTLRCSPKSGHDTVSWYQQALGQGPQFIFQYYEEEERQRGNFPDRFSGHQFPNYSSELNVNALLLGDSALYLCASSLDARNTEAFFGQGTRLTVV.